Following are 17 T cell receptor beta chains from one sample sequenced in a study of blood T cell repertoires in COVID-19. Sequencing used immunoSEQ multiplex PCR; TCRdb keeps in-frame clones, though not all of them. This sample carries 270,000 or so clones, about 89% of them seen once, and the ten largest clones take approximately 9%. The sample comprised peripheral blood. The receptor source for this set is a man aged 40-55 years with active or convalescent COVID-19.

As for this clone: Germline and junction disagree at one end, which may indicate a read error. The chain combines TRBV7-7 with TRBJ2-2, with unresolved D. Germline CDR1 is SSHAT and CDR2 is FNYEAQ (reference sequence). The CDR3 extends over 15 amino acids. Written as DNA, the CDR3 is TGTGCTAGCAGCTTAGGGTACGGGAACACCGGGGAGCTGTTTTTT. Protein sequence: CASSLGYGNTGELFF.

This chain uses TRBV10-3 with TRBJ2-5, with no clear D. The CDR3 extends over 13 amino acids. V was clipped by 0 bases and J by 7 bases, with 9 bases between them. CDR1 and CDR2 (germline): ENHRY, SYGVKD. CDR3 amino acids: CAISESELGTQYF. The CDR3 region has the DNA TGTGCCATCAGTGAGTCGGAGCTAGGGACCCAGTACTTC.

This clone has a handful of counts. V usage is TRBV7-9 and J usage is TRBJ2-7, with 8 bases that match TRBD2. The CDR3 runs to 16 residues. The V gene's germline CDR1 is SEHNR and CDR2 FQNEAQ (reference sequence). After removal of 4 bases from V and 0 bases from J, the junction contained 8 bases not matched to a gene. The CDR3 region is CASSSLGRALSYEQYF. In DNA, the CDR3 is TGTGCCAGCAGCTCCCTCGGGAGGGCCCTCTCCTACGAGCAGTACTTC.

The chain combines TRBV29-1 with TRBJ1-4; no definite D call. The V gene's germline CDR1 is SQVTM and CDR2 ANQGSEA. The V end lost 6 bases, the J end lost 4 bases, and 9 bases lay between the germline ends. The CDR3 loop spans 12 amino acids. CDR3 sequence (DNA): TGCAGCGTCATAACGGGTAATGAAAAACTGTTTTTT. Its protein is CSVITGNEKLFF.

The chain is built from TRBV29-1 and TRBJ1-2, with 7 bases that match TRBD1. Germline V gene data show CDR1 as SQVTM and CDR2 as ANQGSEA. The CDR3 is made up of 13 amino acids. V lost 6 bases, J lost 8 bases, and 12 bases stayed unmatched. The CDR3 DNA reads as TGCAGCGTCCTCCTGACAGGGTTGGAGGGCTACACCTTC. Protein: CSVLLTGLEGYTF.

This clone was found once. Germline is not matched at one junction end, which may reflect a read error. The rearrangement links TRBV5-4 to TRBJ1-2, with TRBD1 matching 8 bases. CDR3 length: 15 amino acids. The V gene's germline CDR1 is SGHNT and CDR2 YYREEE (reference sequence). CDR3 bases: TGTGCCAGCAGCTCACAGGGGGGACCAAACTCTGGCTACACCTTC. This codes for CASSSQGGPNSGYTF.

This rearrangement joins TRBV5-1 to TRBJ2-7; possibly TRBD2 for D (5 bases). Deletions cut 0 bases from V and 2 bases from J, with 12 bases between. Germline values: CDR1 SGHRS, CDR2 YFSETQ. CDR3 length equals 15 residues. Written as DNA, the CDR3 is TGCGCCAGCAGCTTGGTAGGAGGCTGGACCTACGAGCAGTACTTC. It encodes CASSLVGGWTYEQYF.

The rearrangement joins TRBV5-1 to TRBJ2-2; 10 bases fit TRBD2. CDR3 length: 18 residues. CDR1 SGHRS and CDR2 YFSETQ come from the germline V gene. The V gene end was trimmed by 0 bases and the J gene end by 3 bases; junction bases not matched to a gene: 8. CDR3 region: CASSLVEAAGGYTGELFF. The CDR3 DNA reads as TGCGCCAGCAGCTTGGTGGAAGCAGCGGGGGGGTACACCGGGGAGCTGTTTTTT.

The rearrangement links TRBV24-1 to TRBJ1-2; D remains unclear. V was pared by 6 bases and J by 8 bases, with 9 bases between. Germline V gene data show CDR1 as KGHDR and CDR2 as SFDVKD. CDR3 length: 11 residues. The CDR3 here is CATSYRGGYTF. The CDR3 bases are TGTGCCACCAGTTACCGGGGAGGCTACACCTTC.

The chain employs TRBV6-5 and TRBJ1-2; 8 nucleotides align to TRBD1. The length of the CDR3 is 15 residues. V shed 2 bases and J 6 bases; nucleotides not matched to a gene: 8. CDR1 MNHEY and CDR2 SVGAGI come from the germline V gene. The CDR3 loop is CASSYTTGTGDGYTF. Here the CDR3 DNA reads TGTGCCAGCAGTTACACCACCGGGACAGGCGATGGCTACACCTTC.

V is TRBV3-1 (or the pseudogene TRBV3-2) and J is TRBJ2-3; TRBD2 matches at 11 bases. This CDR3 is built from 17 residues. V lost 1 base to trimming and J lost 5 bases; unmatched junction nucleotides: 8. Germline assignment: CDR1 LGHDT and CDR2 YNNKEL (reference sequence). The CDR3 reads CASSQGISGGAIDTQYF. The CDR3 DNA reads TGTGCCAGCAGCCAAGGGATTAGCGGGGGGGCTATAGATACGCAGTATTTT.

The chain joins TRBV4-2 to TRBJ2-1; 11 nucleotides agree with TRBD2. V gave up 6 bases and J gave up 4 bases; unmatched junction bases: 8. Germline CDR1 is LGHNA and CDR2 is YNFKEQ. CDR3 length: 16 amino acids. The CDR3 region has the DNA TGTGCCAGCAGACCCTCACTAGCGGGAGAATACAATGAGCAGTTCTTC. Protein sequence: CASRPSLAGEYNEQFF.

CDR3 in amino acids: CATREASNTGELFF. CDR3 nucleotides: TGTGCCACCAGGGAGGCTAGTAACACCGGGGAGCTGTTTTTT. The chain couples TRBV24-1 to TRBJ2-2; a weak D match, TRBD2 (5 bases). The CDR3 loop spans 14 amino acids. V was cut by 7 bases and J by 2 bases, with 10 bases left in between. The germline CDR1 and CDR2 sequences are KGHDR and SFDVKD.

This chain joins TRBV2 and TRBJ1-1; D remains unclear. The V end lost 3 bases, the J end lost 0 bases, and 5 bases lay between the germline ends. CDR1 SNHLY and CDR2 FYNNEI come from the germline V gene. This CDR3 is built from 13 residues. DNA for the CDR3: TGTGCCAGCAGTGAGCTAATGAACACTGAAGCTTTCTTT. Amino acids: CASSELMNTEAFF.

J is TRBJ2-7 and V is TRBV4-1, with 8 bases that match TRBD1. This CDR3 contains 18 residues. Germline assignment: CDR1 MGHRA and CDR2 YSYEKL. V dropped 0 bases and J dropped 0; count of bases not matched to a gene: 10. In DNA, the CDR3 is TGCGCCAGCAGCCAAGATCCTTTGACAGGGGTTCTCTCCTACGAGCAGTACTTC. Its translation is CASSQDPLTGVLSYEQYF.

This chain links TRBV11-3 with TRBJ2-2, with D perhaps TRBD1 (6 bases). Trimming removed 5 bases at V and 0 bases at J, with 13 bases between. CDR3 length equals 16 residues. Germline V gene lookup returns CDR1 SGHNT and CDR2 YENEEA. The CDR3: CASSQPGQTNTGELFF. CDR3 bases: TGTGCCAGCAGCCAGCCGGGACAAACGAACACCGGGGAGCTGTTTTTT.

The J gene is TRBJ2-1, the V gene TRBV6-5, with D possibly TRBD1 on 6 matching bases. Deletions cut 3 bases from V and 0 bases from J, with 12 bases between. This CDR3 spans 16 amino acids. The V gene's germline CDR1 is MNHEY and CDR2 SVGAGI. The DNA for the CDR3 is TGTGCCAGCAGTTATTCATCAGGGGTCTCCTACAATGAGCAGTTCTTC. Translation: CASSYSSGVSYNEQFF.